This T cell receptor (beta chain) was obtained from a study of OX40 agonist ivuxolimab in advanced cancers. Broader study findings: Researchers report that CD8+ T cells had, on average, more expanded clones than CD4+.

Data came from immunoSEQ multiplex PCR; TCRdb stores just in-frame clones and leaves some out. The table includes around 8,000 clones, 65% to 80% detected once. Points on this clone: What it binds is unknown.

The CDR3 spans 16 residues. With 2 bases clipped from V and 6 bases from J, the junction kept 8 bases outside the gene matches. In germline, CDR1 is MNHNS, CDR2 SASEGT. The starting material was CD4+ or CD8+ T cells sorted from blood, obtained in a trial of the OX40 agonist ivuxolimab. The V gene is TRBV6-1, the J gene TRBJ1-5, with TRBD1 matching 9 bases. The TCR comes from an adult with an advanced solid tumor such as melanoma, head and neck, liver or kidney cancer. The CDR3: CASSEKTGGAGQPQHF. The CDR3 nucleotides read TGTGCCAGCAGTGAAAAAACAGGGGGCGCGGGTCAGCCCCAGCATTTT.